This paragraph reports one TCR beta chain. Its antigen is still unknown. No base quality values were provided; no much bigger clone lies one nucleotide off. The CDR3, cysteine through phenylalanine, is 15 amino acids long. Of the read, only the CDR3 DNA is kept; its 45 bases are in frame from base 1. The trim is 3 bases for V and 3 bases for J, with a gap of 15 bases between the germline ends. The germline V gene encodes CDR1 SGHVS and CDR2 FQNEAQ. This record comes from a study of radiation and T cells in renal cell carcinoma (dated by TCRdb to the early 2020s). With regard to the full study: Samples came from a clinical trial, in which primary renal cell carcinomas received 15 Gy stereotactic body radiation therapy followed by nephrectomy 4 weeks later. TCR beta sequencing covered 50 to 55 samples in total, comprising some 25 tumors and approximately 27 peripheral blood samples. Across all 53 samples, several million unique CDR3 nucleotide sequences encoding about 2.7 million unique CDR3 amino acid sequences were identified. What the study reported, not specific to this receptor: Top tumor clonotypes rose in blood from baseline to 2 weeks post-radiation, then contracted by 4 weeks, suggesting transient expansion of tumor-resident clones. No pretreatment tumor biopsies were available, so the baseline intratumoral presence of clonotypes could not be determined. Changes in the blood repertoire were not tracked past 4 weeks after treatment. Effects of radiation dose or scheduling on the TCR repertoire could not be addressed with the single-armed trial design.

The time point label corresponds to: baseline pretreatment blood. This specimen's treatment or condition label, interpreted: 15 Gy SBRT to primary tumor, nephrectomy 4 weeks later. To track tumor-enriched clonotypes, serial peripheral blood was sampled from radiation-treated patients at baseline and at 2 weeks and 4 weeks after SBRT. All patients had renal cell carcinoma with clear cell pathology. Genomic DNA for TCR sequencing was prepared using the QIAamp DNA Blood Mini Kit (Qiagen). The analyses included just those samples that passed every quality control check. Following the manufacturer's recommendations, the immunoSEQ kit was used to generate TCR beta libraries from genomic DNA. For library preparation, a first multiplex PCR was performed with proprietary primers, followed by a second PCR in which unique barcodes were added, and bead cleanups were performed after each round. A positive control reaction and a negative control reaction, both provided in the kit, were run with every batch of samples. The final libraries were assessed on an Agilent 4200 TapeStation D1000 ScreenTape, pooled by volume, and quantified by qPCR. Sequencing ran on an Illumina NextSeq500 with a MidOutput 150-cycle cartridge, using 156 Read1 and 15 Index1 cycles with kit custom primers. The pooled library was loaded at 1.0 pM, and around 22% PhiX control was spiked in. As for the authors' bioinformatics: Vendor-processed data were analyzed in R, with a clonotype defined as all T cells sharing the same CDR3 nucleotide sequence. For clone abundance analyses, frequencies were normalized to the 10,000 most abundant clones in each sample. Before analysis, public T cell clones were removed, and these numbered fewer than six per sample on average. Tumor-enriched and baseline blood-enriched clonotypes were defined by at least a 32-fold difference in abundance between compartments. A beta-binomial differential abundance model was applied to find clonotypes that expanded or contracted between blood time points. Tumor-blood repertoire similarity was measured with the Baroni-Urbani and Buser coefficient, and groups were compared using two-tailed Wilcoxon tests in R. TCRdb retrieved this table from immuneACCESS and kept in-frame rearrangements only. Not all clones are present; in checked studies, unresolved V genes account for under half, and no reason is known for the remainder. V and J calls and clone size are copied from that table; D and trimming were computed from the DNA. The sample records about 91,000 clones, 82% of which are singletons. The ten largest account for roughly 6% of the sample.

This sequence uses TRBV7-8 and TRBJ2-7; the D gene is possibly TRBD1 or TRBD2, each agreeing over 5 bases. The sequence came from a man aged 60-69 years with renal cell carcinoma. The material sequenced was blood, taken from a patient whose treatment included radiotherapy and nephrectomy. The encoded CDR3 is CASSFTQGDGYEQYF. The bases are TGTGCCAGCAGCTTTACCCAGGGAGACGGCTACGAGCAGTACTTC.